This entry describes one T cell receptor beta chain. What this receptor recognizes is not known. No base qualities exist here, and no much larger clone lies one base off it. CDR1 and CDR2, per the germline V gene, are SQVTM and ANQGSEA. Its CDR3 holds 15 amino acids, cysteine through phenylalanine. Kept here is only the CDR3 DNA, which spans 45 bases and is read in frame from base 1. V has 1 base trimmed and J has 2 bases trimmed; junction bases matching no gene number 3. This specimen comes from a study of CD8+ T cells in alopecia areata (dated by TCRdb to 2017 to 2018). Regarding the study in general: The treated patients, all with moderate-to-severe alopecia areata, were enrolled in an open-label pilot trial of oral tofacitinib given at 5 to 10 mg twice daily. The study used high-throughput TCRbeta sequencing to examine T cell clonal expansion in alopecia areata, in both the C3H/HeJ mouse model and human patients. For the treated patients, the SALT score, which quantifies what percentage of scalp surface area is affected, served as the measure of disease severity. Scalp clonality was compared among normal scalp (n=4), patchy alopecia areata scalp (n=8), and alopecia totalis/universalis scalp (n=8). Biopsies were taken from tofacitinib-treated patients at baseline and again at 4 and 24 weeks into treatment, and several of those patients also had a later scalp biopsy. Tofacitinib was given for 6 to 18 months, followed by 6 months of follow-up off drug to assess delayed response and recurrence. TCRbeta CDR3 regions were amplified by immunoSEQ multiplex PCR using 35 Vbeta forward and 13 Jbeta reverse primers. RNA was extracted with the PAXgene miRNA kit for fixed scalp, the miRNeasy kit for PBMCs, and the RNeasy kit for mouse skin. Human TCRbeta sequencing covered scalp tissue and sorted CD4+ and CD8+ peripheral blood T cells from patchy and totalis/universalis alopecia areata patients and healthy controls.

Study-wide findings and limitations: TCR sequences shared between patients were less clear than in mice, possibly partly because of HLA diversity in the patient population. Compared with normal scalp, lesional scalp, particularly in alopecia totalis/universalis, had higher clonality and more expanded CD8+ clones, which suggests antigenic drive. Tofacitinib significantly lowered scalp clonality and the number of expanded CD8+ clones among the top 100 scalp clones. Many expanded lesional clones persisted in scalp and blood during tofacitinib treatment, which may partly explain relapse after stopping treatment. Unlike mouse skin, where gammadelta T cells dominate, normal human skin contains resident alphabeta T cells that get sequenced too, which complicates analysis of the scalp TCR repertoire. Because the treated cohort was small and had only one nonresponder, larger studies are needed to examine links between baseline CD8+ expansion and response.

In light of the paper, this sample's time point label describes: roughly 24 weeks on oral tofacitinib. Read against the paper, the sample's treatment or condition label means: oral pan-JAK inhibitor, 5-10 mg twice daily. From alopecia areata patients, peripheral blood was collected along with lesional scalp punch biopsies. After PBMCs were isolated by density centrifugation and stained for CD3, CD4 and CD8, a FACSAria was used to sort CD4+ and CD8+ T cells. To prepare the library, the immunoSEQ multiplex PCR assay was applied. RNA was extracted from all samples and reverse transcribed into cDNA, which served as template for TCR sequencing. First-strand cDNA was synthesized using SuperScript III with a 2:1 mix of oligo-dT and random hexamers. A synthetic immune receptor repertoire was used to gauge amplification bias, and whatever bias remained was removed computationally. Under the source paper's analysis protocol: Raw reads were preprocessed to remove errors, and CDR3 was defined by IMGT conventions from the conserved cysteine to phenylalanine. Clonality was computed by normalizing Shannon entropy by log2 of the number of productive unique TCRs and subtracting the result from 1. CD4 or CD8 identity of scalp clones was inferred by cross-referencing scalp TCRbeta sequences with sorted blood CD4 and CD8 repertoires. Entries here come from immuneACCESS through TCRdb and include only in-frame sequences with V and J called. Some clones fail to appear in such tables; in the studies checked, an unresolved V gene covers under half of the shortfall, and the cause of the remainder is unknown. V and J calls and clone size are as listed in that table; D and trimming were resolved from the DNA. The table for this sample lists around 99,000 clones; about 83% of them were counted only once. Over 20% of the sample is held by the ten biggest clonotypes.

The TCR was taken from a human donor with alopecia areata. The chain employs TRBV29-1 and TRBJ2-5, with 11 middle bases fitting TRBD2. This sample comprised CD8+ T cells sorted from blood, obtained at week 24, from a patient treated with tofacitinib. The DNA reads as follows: TGCAGCGTTGAAGGGATAGCGGGGGGGCAAGAGACCCAGTACTTC. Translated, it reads CSVEGIAGGQETQYF.